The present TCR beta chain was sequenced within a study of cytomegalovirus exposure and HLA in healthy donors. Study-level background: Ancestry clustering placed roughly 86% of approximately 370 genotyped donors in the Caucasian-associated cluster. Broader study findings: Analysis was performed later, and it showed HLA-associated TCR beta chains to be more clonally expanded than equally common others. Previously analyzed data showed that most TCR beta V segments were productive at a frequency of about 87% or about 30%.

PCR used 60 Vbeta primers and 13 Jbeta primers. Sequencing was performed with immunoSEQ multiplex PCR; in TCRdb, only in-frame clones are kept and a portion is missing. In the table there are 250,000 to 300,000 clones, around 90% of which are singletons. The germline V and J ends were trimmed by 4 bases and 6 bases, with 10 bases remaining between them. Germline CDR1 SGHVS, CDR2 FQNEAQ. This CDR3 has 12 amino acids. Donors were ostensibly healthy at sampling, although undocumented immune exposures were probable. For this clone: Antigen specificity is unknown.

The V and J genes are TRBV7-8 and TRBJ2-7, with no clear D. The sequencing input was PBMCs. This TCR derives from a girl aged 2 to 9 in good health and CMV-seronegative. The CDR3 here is CASSSLLLEQYF. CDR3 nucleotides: TGTGCCAGCAGCTCCCTCCTCCTCGAGCAGTACTTC.